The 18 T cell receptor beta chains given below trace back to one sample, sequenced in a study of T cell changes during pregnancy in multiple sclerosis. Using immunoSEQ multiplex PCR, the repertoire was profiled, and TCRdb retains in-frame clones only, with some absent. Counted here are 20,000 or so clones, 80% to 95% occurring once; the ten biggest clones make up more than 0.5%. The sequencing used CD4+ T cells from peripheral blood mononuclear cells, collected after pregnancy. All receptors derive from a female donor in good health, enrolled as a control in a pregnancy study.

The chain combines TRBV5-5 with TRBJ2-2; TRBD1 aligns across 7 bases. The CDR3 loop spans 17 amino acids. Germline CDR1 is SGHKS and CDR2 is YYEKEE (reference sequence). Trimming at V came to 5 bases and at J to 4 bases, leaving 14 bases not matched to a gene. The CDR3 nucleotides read TGTGCCAGCAGTTCACGACGGGACAGACAGGCCACCGGGGAGCTGTTTTTT. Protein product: CASSSRRDRQATGELFF. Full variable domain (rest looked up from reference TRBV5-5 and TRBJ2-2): DAGVTQSPTHLIKTRGQQVTLRCSPISGHKSVSWYQQVLGQGPQFIFQYYEKEERGRGNFPDRFSARQFPNYSSELNVNALLLGDSALYLCASSSRRDRQATGELFFGEGSRLTVL.

The CDR3 nucleotides are TGTGCCAGTAGTATACGTCCTAGCGGGTACAATGAGCAGTTCTTC. As protein: CASSIRPSGYNEQFF. The V gene is TRBV19, the J gene TRBJ2-1, with 8 bases that match TRBD2. V was clipped by 2 bases and J by 4 bases; unmatched bases: 4. This CDR3 comprises 15 residues. Germline V gene sequence: CDR1 LNHDA, CDR2 SQIVND (reference sequence).

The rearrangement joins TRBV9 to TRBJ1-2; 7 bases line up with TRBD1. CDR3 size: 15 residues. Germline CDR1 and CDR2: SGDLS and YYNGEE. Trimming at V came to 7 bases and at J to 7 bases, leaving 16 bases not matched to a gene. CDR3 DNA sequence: TGTGCCAGCCACCCCTTCGACAGGGCCTACGGTGGCTACACCTTC. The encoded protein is CASHPFDRAYGGYTF.

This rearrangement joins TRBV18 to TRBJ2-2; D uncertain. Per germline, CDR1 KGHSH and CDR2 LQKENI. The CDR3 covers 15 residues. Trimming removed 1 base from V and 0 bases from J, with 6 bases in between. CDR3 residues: CASSPQETNTGELFF. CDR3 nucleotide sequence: TGTGCCAGCTCACCACAGGAGACGAACACCGGGGAGCTGTTTTTT. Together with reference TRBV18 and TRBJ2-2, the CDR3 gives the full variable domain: NAGVMQNPRHLVRRRGQEARLRCSPMKGHSHVYWYRQLPEEGLKFMVYLQKENIIDESGMPKERFSAEFPKEGPSILRIQQVVRGDSAAYFCASSPQETNTGELFFGEGSRLTVL.

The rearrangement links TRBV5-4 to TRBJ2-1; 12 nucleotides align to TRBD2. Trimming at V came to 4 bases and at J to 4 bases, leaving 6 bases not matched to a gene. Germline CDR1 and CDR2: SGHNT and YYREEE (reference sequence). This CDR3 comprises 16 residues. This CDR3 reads CASSTLAGGKYNEQFF. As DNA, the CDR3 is TGTGCCAGCAGCACCCTAGCGGGAGGGAAGTACAATGAGCAGTTCTTC.

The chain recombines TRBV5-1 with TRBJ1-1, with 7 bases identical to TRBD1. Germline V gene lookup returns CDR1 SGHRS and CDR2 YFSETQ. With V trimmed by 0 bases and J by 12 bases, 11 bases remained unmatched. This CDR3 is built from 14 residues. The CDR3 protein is CASSLDYRDSLPFF. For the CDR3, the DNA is TGCGCCAGCAGCTTGGATTATAGGGACAGCCTACCTTTCTTT.

The CDR3 DNA sequence: TGCAGCGTTGATTATTGGCTAGCGGGAGGGTCCCAAGAGACCCAGTACTTC. Its translation: CSVDYWLAGGSQETQYF. This rearrangement joins TRBV29-1 to TRBJ2-5, with 12 bases aligning to TRBD2. CDR1 is SQVTM, CDR2 ANQGSEA, per germline. The ends lost 3 bases at V and 1 base at J; junction bases unmatched: 9. The CDR3 consists of 17 residues.

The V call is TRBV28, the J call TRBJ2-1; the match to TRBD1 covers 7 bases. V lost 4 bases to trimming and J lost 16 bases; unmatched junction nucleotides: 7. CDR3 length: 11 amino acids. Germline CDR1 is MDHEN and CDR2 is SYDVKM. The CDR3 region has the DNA TGTGCCAGCAGTTCGAGTGACAGGGAATTCTTC. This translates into CASSSSDREFF.

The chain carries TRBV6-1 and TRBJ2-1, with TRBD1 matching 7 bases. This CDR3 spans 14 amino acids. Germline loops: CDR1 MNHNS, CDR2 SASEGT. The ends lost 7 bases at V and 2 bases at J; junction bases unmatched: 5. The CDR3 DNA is TGTGCCAGCACCAGACAGGGCCCCTACAATGAGCAGTTCTTC. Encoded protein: CASTRQGPYNEQFF.

This chain's CDR3 is CASGEKEDSTYEQYF. Here the CDR3 DNA reads TGTGCCAGCGGAGAGAAAGAGGACAGTACCTACGAGCAGTACTTC. The rearrangement uses TRBV6-6 and TRBJ2-5, with D possibly matching TRBD1 (6 bases). The J call may be incorrect, as the DNA end agrees better with TRBJ2-7. CDR1 and CDR2 from the germline V gene are MNHNY and SVGAGI (reference sequence). The CDR3 sequence is 15 residues long.

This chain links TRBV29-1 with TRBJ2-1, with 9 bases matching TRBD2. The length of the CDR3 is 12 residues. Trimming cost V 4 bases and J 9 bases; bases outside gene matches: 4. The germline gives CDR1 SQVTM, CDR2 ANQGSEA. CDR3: CSVVGLASEQFF. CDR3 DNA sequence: TGCAGCGTTGTTGGACTAGCGAGTGAGCAGTTCTTC.

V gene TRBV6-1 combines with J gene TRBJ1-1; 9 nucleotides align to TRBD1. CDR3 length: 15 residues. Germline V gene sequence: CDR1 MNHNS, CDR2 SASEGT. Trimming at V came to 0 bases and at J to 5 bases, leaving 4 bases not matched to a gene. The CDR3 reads CASSEATGGYTEAFF. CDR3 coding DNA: TGTGCCAGCAGTGAAGCCACAGGGGGCTATACTGAAGCTTTCTTT.

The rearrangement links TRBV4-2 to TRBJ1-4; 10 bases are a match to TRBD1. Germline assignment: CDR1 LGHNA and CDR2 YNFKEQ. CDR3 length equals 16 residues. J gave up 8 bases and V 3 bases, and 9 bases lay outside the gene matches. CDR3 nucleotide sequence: TGTGCCAGCAGCCACGACAGGGGGCGAGCGCAAGAAAAACTGTTTTTT. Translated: CASSHDRGRAQEKLFF.

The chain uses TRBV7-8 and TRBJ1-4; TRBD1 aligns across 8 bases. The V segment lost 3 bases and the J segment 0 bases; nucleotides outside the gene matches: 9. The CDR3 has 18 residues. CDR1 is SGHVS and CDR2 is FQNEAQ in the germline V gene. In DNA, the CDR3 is TGTGCCAGCAGCTTGCAAGGACAGGGAACGACAACTAATGAAAAACTGTTTTTT. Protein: CASSLQGQGTTTNEKLFF.

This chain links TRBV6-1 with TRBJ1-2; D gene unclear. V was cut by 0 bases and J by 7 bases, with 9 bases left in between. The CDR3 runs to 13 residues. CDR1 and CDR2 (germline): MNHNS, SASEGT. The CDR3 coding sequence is TGTGCCAGCAGTGAAGCTTTGGCTCTTGGCTACACCTTC. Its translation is CASSEALALGYTF.

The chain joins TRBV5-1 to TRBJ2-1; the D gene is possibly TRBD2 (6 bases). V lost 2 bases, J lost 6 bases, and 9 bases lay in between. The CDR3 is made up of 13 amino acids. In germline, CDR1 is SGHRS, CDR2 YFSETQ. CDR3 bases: TGCGCCAGCAGCTTTGCGGGGCTCAATGAGCAGTTCTTC. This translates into CASSFAGLNEQFF. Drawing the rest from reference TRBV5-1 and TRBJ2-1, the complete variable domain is KAGVTQTPRYLIKTRGQQVTLSCSPISGHRSVSWYQQTPGQGLQFLFEYFSETQRNKGNFPGRFSGRQFSNSRSEMNVSTLELGDSALYLCASSFAGLNEQFFGPGTRLTVL.

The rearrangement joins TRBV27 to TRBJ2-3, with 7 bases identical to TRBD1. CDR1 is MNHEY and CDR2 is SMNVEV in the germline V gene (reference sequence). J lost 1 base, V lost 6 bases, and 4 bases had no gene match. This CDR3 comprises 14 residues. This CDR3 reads CASSLDRGTDTQYF. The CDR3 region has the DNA TGTGCCAGCAGCCTCGACAGGGGCACAGATACGCAGTATTTT.

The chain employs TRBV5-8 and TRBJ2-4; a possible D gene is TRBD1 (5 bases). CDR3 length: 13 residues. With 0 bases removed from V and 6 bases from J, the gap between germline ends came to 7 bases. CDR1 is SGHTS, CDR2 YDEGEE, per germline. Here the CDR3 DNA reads TGTGCCAGCAGCTTGGGTCAGGGAAACATTCAGTACTTC. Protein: CASSLGQGNIQYF.